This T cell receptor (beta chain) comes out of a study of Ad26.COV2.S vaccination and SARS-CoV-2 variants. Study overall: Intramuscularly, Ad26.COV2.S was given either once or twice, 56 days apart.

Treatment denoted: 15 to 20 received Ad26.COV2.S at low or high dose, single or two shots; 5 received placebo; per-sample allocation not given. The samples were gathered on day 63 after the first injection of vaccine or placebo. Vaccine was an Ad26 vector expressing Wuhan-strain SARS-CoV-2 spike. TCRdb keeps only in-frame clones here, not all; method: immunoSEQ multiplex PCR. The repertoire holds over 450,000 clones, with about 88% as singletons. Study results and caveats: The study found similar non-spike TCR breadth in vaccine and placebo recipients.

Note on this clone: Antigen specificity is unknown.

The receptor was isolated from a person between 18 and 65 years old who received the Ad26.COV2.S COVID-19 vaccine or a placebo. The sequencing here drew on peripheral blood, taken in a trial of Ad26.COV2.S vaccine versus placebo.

CDR3 region: CASSLPTGGNQPQHF. The CDR3 region has the DNA TGTGCCAGCAGTTTACCGACAGGGGGCAATCAGCCCCAGCATTTT. The rearrangement joins TRBV28 to TRBJ1-5; TRBD1 matches at 8 bases. V trimming: 2 bases; J trimming: 2 bases; junction bases outside the gene matches: 2. Germline loops: CDR1 MDHEN, CDR2 SYDVKM. The CDR3 loop spans 15 amino acids.